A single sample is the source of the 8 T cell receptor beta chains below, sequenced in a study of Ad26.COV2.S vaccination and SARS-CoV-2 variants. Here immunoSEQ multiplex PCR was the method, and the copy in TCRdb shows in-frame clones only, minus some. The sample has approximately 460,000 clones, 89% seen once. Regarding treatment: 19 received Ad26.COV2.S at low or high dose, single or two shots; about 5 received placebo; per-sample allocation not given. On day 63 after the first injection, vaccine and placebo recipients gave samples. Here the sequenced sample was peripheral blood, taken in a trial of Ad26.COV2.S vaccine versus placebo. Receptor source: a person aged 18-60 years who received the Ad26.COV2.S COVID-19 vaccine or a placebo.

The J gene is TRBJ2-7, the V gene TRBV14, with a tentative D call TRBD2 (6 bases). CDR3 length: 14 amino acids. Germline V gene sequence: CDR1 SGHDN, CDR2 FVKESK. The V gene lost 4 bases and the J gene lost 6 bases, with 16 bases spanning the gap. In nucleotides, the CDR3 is TGTGCCAGCAGCCTTGAGGTCCCGACTAGCGAGCAGTACTTC. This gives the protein CASSLEVPTSEQYF.

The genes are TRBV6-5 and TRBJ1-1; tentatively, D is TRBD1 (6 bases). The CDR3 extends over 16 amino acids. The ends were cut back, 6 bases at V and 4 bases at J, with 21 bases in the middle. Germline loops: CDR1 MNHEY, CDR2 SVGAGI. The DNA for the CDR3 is TGTGCCAGCAGCTACACGCGGGGGGGGCTGACCACTGAAGCTTTCTTT. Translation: CASSYTRGGLTTEAFF.

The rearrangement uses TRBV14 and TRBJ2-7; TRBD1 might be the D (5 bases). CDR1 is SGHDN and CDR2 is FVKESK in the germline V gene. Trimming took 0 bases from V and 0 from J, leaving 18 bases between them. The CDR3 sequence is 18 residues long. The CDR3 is CASSQDGTRAHRSYEQYF. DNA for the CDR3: TGTGCCAGCAGCCAAGATGGAACCAGGGCGCATCGCTCCTACGAGCAGTACTTC. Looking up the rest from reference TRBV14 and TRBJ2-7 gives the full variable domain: EAGVTQFPSHSVIEKGQTVTLRCDPISGHDNLYWYRRVMGKEIKFLLHFVKESKQDESGMPNNRFLAERTGGTYSTLKVQPAELEDSGVYFCASSQDGTRAHRSYEQYFGPGTRLTVT.

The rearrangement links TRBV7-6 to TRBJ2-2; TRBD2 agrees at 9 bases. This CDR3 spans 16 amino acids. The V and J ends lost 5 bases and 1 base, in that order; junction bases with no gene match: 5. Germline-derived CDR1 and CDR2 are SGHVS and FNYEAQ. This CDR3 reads CASSLISGGNTGELFF. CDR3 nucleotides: TGTGCCAGCAGCCTTATTAGCGGGGGGAACACCGGGGAGCTGTTTTTT.

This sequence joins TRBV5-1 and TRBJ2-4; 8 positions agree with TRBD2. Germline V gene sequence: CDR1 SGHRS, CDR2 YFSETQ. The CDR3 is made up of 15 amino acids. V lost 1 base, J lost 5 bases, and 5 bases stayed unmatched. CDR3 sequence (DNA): TGCGCCAGCAGCTTGCCGGGACTAGTGGAAAACATTCAGTACTTC. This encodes CASSLPGLVENIQYF.

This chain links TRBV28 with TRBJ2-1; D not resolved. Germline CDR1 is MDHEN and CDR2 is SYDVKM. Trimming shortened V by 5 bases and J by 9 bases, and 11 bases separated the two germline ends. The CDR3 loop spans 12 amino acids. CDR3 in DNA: TGTGCCAGCAGTCCTCTGGGTGCTGAGCAGTTCTTC. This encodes CASSPLGAEQFF.

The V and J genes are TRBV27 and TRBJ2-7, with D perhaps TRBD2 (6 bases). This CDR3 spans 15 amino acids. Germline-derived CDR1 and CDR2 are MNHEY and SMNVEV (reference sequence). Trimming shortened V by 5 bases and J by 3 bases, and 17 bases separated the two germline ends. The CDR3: CASSPPSAGSYEQYF. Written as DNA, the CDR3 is TGTGCCAGCAGTCCCCCCTCAGCGGGCAGCTACGAGCAGTACTTC.

CDR3 bases: TGTGCCAGCAGCCTCGGGTCCAACGGAGAAGGCTACACCTTC. Encoded protein: CASSLGSNGEGYTF. J is TRBJ1-2 and V is TRBV7-9; D call uncertain. Germline V gene sequence: CDR1 SEHNR, CDR2 FQNEAQ (reference sequence). V was pared by 5 bases and J by 8 bases, with 18 bases between. This CDR3 region has 14 residues.